This TCR beta chain was sequenced for a study of blood T cell repertoires in COVID-19. Overall study: Samples came from the United States, Italy and Spain, spanning acute and convalescent COVID-19. PBMCs, B-cell-depleted T cells, or T cells were the source of the cDNA or gDNA that made up the material.

With V trimmed by 3 bases and J by 9 bases, 8 bases remained unmatched. The germline V gene has CDR1 SGHTA and CDR2 FQGTGA. CDR3 size: 14 residues. In the authors' workflow: Quantification of nucleated cells was approximated via reference gene primer amplification. The protocol was immunoSEQ multiplex PCR, while the TCRdb copy is restricted to in-frame clones and leaves out a portion. V, J and clone size reflect that table, while D and trimming were determined from the DNA. The sample has more than 70,000 clones, 75% to 85% seen once. Sequenced: peripheral blood. The chain uses TRBV7-3 and TRBJ2-1; 7 positions match TRBD1. This TCR was recovered from a human donor in a cohort sampled during active COVID-19. The CDR3 DNA reads as TGTGCCAGCAGCTTCGGGCAGGGGGTCGGTGAGCAGTTCTTC. It specifies CASSFGQGVGEQFF.